The source of this T cell receptor (beta chain) is a study of identical twins' blood T cells. Study results and caveats: Top TCRbeta clonotypes were shared more with twin than unrelated donors.

One entry per CDR3 protein, called by TCRdb with MiXCR from the 5' RACE reads. In the table there are about 370,000 distinct CDR3 sequences, roughly 27% of which are singletons. The V segment lost 7 bases and the J segment 6 bases; nucleotides outside the gene matches: 6. This CDR3 is built from 14 residues. In germline, CDR1 is LNHDA, CDR2 SQIVND (reference sequence). On this clonotype: What it binds is not known.

This sequence originates from a woman between 18 and 50 years old in good health. The chain uses TRBV19 and TRBJ1-5, with 10 bases identical to TRBD1. The sample was PBMCs. The CDR3 DNA sequence: TGTGCCAGTAAAAAGGACAGGGGGATTCAGCCCCAGCATTTT. It translates to CASKKDRGIQPQHF.